A single sample gave rise to the 25 T cell receptor beta chains below, sequenced in a study of blood T cell repertoires in COVID-19. Sequencing was performed with immunoSEQ multiplex PCR; in TCRdb, only in-frame clones are kept and a portion is missing. The sample records roughly 120,000 clones, about four fifths being singletons. Sequencing input: peripheral blood. These receptors came from a woman between 55 and 75 years old with acute or convalescent COVID-19.

The V call is TRBV7-6, the J call TRBJ2-3; TRBD2 might be the D (7 bases). CDR1 is SGHVS, CDR2 FNYEAQ, per germline. Trimming pared 4 bases from V and 4 bases from J, leaving 18 bases between. CDR3 size: 16 residues. CDR3 in DNA: TGTGCCAGCAGCTGGTCTTCGGGGGGCCTCGCAGATACGCAGTATTTT. Translating gives CASSWSSGGLADTQYF.

The chain links TRBV7-3 to TRBJ2-3; 7 nucleotides match TRBD2. This CDR3 spans 14 amino acids. V shed 3 bases and J 6 bases; nucleotides not matched to a gene: 6. Germline values: CDR1 SGHTA, CDR2 FQGTGA. This CDR3 reads CASSLGLPQDTQYF. The CDR3 DNA follows: TGTGCCAGCAGCTTGGGACTACCACAGGATACGCAGTATTTT.

The rearrangement joins TRBV19 to TRBJ1-1, with unresolved D. Germline V CDR1 and CDR2: LNHDA, SQIVND (reference sequence). This CDR3 is built from 14 residues. V was clipped by 3 bases and J by 4 bases, with 12 bases between them. CDR3 DNA: TGTGCCAGTAGTATGGCAGGTGGCGTCACTGAAGCTTTCTTT. Translating gives CASSMAGGVTEAFF.

The rearrangement uses TRBV9 and TRBJ2-2; D perhaps matches TRBD2 (7 bases). The germline V gene has CDR1 SGDLS and CDR2 YYNGEE. The CDR3 totals 15 residues. V lost 2 bases and J lost 5, with 13 bases in between. DNA of the CDR3: TGTGCCAGCAGCGTCTCGGGGGGCCGGACCGGGGAGCTGTTTTTT. It codes for CASSVSGGRTGELFF. The full variable domain, completed using reference TRBV9 and TRBJ2-2, is DSGVTQTPKHLITATGQRVTLRCSPRSGDLSVYWYQQSLDQGLQFLIQYYNGEERAKGNILERFSAQQFPDLHSELNLSSLELGDSALYFCASSVSGGRTGELFFGEGSRLTVL.

The chain joins TRBV7-9 to TRBJ1-5; D ambiguous. The germline CDR1 and CDR2 sequences are SEHNR and FQNEAQ (reference sequence). V gave up 3 bases and J gave up 8 bases, with 8 bases separating them. The CDR3 runs 12 residues. This CDR3 is CASSFGSKPQHF. DNA of the CDR3: TGTGCCAGCAGCTTCGGGAGCAAGCCCCAGCATTTT.

The V call is TRBV7-2, the J call TRBJ2-3, with 8 bases that match TRBD2. CDR1 and CDR2 from the germline V gene are SGHTA and FQGNSA. The J segment lost 3 bases and the V segment lost 7 bases, leaving 9 bases of the junction unmatched. The CDR3 loop spans 15 amino acids. The DNA of the CDR3 is TGTGCCAGCAACGTGGTGGGACTAGAGACAGATACGCAGTATTTT. As protein: CASNVVGLETDTQYF.

CDR3 nucleotides: TGTGCCAGCAGTTCACTCCTCGATAGCGGGGGGCCTTCCTACGAGCAGTACTTC. Translation gives CASSSLLDSGGPSYEQYF. The chain uses TRBV6-2 or TRBV6-3 and TRBJ2-7, with 10 bases that match TRBD2. CDR3 length equals 18 residues. Germline CDR1 reads MNHEY; CDR2 reads SVGEGT. V lost 4 bases to trimming and J lost 1 base; unmatched junction nucleotides: 13.

This clone occurred once. The chain joins TRBV29-1 to TRBJ2-7; tentatively, D is TRBD2 (6 bases). The V gene's germline CDR1 is SQVTM and CDR2 ANQGSEA. This CDR3 spans 12 amino acids. V lost 1 base to trimming and J lost 3 bases, with 7 bases between them. The DNA of the CDR3 is TGCAGCGTTGAAGCGGGGGACTACGAGCAGTACTTC. It codes for CSVEAGDYEQYF.

V gene TRBV30 combines with J gene TRBJ2-1, with 9 bases matching TRBD1. Unmatched junction bases numbered 15, after V lost 3 bases and J lost 6 bases. The CDR3 is made up of 17 amino acids. The germline V gene has CDR1 GTSNPN and CDR2 SVGIG (reference sequence). CDR3 loop: CAWRRRVGTGSINEQFF. CDR3 sequence (DNA): TGTGCCTGGAGGCGGCGGGTAGGGACAGGGTCAATCAATGAGCAGTTCTTC. The full variable domain, in which reference TRBV30 and TRBJ2-1 provide the parts outside the CDR3, is SQTIHQWPATLVQPVGSPLSLECTVEGTSNPNLYWYRQAAGRGLQLLFYSVGIGQISSEVPQNLSASRPQDRQFILSSKKLLLSDSGFYLCAWRRRVGTGSINEQFFGPGTRLTVL.

The V call is TRBV19, the J call TRBJ1-4; unclear D gene. Germline V gene sequence: CDR1 LNHDA, CDR2 SQIVND (reference sequence). Trimming removed 3 bases from V and 8 bases from J, with 7 bases in between. This CDR3 contains 12 residues. CDR3 region: CASSIGGEKLFF. The CDR3 DNA is TGTGCCAGTAGTATCGGAGGGGAAAAACTGTTTTTT.

The CDR3 here is CAWSGIGYSEQETQYF. The CDR3 region has the DNA TGTGCCTGGAGTGGTATCGGGTACTCGGAACAAGAGACCCAGTACTTC. This chain connects TRBV30 to TRBJ2-5, with D unresolved. The CDR3 covers 16 residues. Trimming shortened V by 1 base and J by 2 bases, and 17 bases separated the two germline ends. Germline V lookup: CDR1 GTSNPN, CDR2 SVGIG (reference sequence).

This chain joins TRBV3-1 (or the pseudogene TRBV3-2) and TRBJ1-3, with 8 bases matching TRBD1. The CDR3 contains 15 residues. CDR1 LGHDT and CDR2 YNNKEL come from the germline V gene (reference sequence). Losses at the gene ends were 4 bases for V and 4 bases for J; bases not matched to a gene: 6. In DNA, the CDR3 is TGTGCCAGCAGCCCGGACAGGGCGGCGGGAAACACCATATATTTT. This codes for CASSPDRAAGNTIYF.

CDR3 loop: CATSRETDTQYF. The CDR3 DNA sequence: TGTGCCACCAGCAGGGAGACAGATACGCAGTATTTT. This rearrangement joins TRBV15 to TRBJ2-3; D is ambiguous. In germline, CDR1 is LNHNV, CDR2 YYDKDF (reference sequence). The V and J ends lost 3 bases and 3 bases respectively, with 4 bases between them. CDR3 length equals 12 residues.

The table lists this clone with a few counts. The chain has TRBV6-2 or TRBV6-3 and TRBJ2-3; D might be TRBD1 (5 bases). The CDR3 has 17 amino acids. Germline CDR1 reads MNHEY; CDR2 reads SVGEGT. V lost 0 bases, J lost 2 bases, and 15 bases lay in between. In DNA form, the CDR3 reads TGTGCCAGCAGTTACTCGACGGCAGGGCCCTACACAGATACGCAGTATTTT. This translates into CASSYSTAGPYTDTQYF.

This clone was recorded once. V and J are TRBV4-1 and TRBJ1-1; a possible D gene is TRBD1 (6 bases). The CDR3 is 13 residues long. Trimming removed 4 bases from V and 4 bases from J, with 10 bases in between. Germline-derived CDR1 and CDR2 are MGHRA and YSYEKL. The CDR3, as DNA: TGCGCCAGCAGCCGAGGACAGACCACTGAAGCTTTCTTT. This encodes CASSRGQTTEAFF.

The gene calls are TRBV6-6 and TRBJ2-5; 12 bases fit TRBD2. The CDR3 loop spans 14 amino acids. Germline V CDR1 and CDR2: MNHNY, SVGAGI (reference sequence). Losses at the gene ends were 7 bases for V and 3 bases for J; bases not matched to a gene: 3. CDR3 sequence reads: CASTRTSGKETQYF. The DNA of the CDR3 is TGTGCCAGCACCCGGACTAGCGGGAAAGAGACCCAGTACTTC.

In the case of this clone: Other DNA sequences in the sample encode the same CDR3. The chain combines TRBV18 with TRBJ2-7, with 8 positions matching TRBD1. The germline V gene has CDR1 KGHSH and CDR2 LQKENI. J was trimmed by 3 bases and V by 2 bases; bases with no gene match: 3. The CDR3 is 14 residues long. The CDR3 loop reads CASSPGQGSYEQYF. Here the CDR3 DNA reads TGTGCCAGCTCACCAGGACAGGGTAGCTACGAGCAGTACTTC.

V usage is TRBV2 and J usage is TRBJ2-7; 8 bases match TRBD1. With V trimmed by 3 bases and J by 0 bases, 4 bases remained unmatched. This CDR3 has 15 residues. CDR1 is SNHLY and CDR2 is FYNNEI in the germline V gene. The CDR3 loop is CASSENRGSSYEQYF. The CDR3 region has the DNA TGTGCCAGCAGTGAGAACAGGGGGAGCTCCTACGAGCAGTACTTC.

V gene TRBV7-2 combines with J gene TRBJ2-7; 7 bases line up with TRBD1. The ends lost 5 bases at V and 6 bases at J; junction bases unmatched: 4. In germline, CDR1 is SGHTA, CDR2 FQGNSA. The CDR3 runs to 12 residues. As DNA, the CDR3 is TGTGCCAGCAGCCCAGACAGGGCCGAGCAGTACTTC. Translated: CASSPDRAEQYF.

The gene calls are TRBV7-3 and TRBJ1-2, with 7 bases aligning to TRBD1. The germline CDR1 and CDR2 sequences are SGHTA and FQGTGA. The CDR3 loop spans 13 amino acids. Germline trimming cut 5 bases from V and 4 bases from J; bases unmatched to any gene: 4. CDR3 nucleotide sequence: TGTGCCAGCAGCCCACGACAGGGCTATGGCTACACCTTC. It is translated as CASSPRQGYGYTF.

This rearrangement joins TRBV11-2 to TRBJ2-7; the match to TRBD2 covers 7 bases. Germline V CDR1 and CDR2: SGHAT, FQNNGV. CDR3 length equals 13 residues. J gave up 5 bases and V 3 bases, and 4 bases lay outside the gene matches. The chain's CDR3 is CASSLGGVDEQYF. In DNA form, the CDR3 reads TGTGCCAGCAGCTTGGGGGGGGTAGACGAGCAGTACTTC.

The chain couples TRBV19 to TRBJ1-6; maybe TRBD1 (6 bases). This CDR3 has 14 residues. Trimming cost V 7 bases and J 6 bases, with 13 bases left between them. Germline V gene lookup returns CDR1 LNHDA and CDR2 SQIVND (reference sequence). CDR3 nucleotide sequence: TGTGCCAGTACCCCGACAGGTATTAATTCACCCCTCCACTTT. Translated: CASTPTGINSPLHF.

The chain has TRBV5-5 and TRBJ1-1, with D hard to call. Deletions cut 0 bases from V and 5 bases from J, with 17 bases between. Germline V gene lookup returns CDR1 SGHKS and CDR2 YYEKEE (reference sequence). The CDR3 has 16 amino acids. CDR3 in amino acids: CASSLVDFRTGTEAFF. The CDR3 region has the DNA TGTGCCAGCAGCTTGGTGGATTTTCGAACCGGGACTGAAGCTTTCTTT. Full variable domain (remainder filled in from reference TRBV5-5 and TRBJ1-1): DAGVTQSPTHLIKTRGQQVTLRCSPISGHKSVSWYQQVLGQGPQFIFQYYEKEERGRGNFPDRFSARQFPNYSSELNVNALLLGDSALYLCASSLVDFRTGTEAFFGQGTRLTVV.

The chain links TRBV2 to TRBJ2-2; D is perhaps TRBD1 (6 bases). Germline V gene sequence: CDR1 SNHLY, CDR2 FYNNEI. V dropped 6 bases and J dropped 4 bases, with 12 bases sitting between them. The CDR3 runs to 14 residues. CDR3 DNA sequence: TGTGCCAGCAGGGGAGTGGACAGCACCGGGGAGCTGTTTTTT. Amino acid sequence: CASRGVDSTGELFF.

This chain connects TRBV18 to TRBJ1-5, with D hard to call. The V end lost 5 bases, the J end lost 5 bases, and 10 bases lay between the germline ends. The CDR3 runs 13 residues. The V gene's germline CDR1 is KGHSH and CDR2 LQKENI. This CDR3 is CASSVEGDQPQHF. Here the CDR3 DNA reads TGTGCCAGCTCAGTCGAGGGAGATCAGCCCCAGCATTTT. The full variable domain, completed using reference TRBV18 and TRBJ1-5, is NAGVMQNPRHLVRRRGQEARLRCSPMKGHSHVYWYRQLPEEGLKFMVYLQKENIIDESGMPKERFSAEFPKEGPSILRIQQVVRGDSAAYFCASSVEGDQPQHFGDGTRLSIL.